Listed below are T cell receptor beta chains from one sample, sequenced in a study of PD-1 blockade in classical Hodgkin lymphoma. Clones were read by immunoSEQ multiplex PCR, and TCRdb kept only the in-frame ones, dropping some. Of around 28,000 clones in the sample, roughly 71% are singletons; the top ten hold 20% to 30%. Sequenced material: peripheral blood mononuclear cells (PBMCs), taken before the second cycle of nivolumab. The receptors shown here come from a human donor with classical Hodgkin lymphoma. The CDR3 runs from the conserved cysteine through the conserved F or W. A D gene is named only where the DNA matches it firmly. Clone sizes are given selectively: once, few, many, or a class where the clone is expanded.

abundance	v_gene	j_gene	d_gene	CDR3nt	CDR3aa
-	TRBV5-5	TRBJ2-3	-	TGTGCCAGCAGCCGGCAGGGGTCAACTAGCACAGATACGCAGTATTTT	CASSRQGSTSTDTQYF
-	TRBV5-1	TRBJ2-3	-	TGCGCCAGCAGCTTGGCCGGGACAAGGTCAGATACGCAGTATTTT	CASSLAGTRSDTQYF
-	TRBV9	TRBJ2-3	-	TGTGCCAGCAGCGGGAGGGGGGCGATCCATACAGATACGCAGTATTTT	CASSGRGAIHTDTQYF
once	TRBV4-2	TRBJ2-2	-	TGTGCCAGCAGCCAAGAAGGTTTGGGGGCCGGGGAGCTGTTTTTT	CASSQEGLGAGELFF
-	TRBV19	TRBJ1-5	-	TGTGCCAGTCACCGTGGGATGGATAGCAATCAGCCCCAGCATTTT	CASHRGMDSNQPQHF
-	TRBV5-1	TRBJ2-7	-	TGCGCCAGCAGCTTGGATGGGGCCCCCGGGGAGCAGTACTTC	CASSLDGAPGEQYF
-	TRBV7-2	TRBJ1-2	-	TGTGCCAGCAGCTTATGGGGGGATGATGGCTACACCTTC	CASSLWGDDGYTF
-	TRBV28	TRBJ2-7	-	TGTGCCAGCAGTTTATTTCCCTACGAGCAGTACTTC	CASSLFPYEQYF
-	TRBV5-8	TRBJ1-6	TRBD1	TGTGCCAGCAGTAAACAGGGGGTCAGGGGTTCACCCCTCCACTTT	CASSKQGVRGSPLHF
once	TRBV11-2	TRBJ2-3	-	TGTGCCAGCAGCTTACGGGGGGCTGCCCTCACAGATACGCAGTATTTT	CASSLRGAALTDTQYF
-	TRBV27	TRBJ2-4	-	TGTGCCAGCCGCCTTAGCCTCGGCAAAAACATTCAGTACTTC	CASRLSLGKNIQYF
-	TRBV5-1	TRBJ2-1	TRBD2	TGCGCCAGCAGCTTGGTGCGGGGGGAGGGTGAGCAGTTCTTC	CASSLVRGEGEQFF
-	TRBV4-2	TRBJ2-1	TRBD2	TGTGCCAGCAGCCAAGACAGTGGTAGCGGGGGATTAGAGCAGTTCTTC	CASSQDSGSGGLEQFF
-	TRBV5-1	TRBJ2-3	-	TGCGCCAGCAGCTCCGGCCTTGGGGCAAGCACAGATACGCAGTATTTT	CASSSGLGASTDTQYF
once	TRBV28	TRBJ2-3	TRBD1	TGTGCCAGCAGTTTATCCGGACAGGGGGCGCAGTATTTT	CASSLSGQGAQYF
-	TRBV6-5	TRBJ1-3	TRBD1	TGTGCCAGCAAAGGACAGGGGAGAAACACCATATATTTT	CASKGQGRNTIYF
few	TRBV19	TRBJ1-1	TRBD1	TGTGCCAGTAGTAAGGACAGGGGTACTTTGAACACTGAAGCTTTCTTT	CASSKDRGTLNTEAFF
-	TRBV19	TRBJ2-1	-	TGTGCCAGTAGTATGTTGACAGGTATGTCCTACAATGAGCAGTTCTTC	CASSMLTGMSYNEQFF
-	TRBV7-6	TRBJ2-3	TRBD2	TGTGCCAGCAGCTTAGATTCGATATTGGGGGGGAGCACAGATACGCAGTATTTT	CASSLDSILGGSTDTQYF
-	TRBV11-2	TRBJ2-3	TRBD2	TGTGCCAGCAGCTTATTCCCTAGCGGGGGCACAGATACGCAGTATTTT	CASSLFPSGGTDTQYF
-	TRBV6-1	TRBJ2-7	TRBD2	TGTGCCAGCAGCATGGGACTAGGGGTATACGAGCAGTACTTC	CASSMGLGVYEQYF
few	TRBV6-1	TRBJ2-3	-	TGTGCCAGCAGGAGGGGGGGACTCGACACAGATACGCAGTATTTT	CASRRGGLDTDTQYF
-	TRBV28	TRBJ1-5	-	TGTGCCAGCAAGGGAAGCAGCAATCAGCCCCAGCATTTT	CASKGSSNQPQHF
-	TRBV6-1	TRBJ1-1	-	TGTGCCAGCAGTTTAGGGGAACTGAGAGCTTTCTTT	CASSLGELRAFF
-	TRBV2	TRBJ1-2	-	TGTGCCAGCAGTGAGGAACCCAATCGCATGAGTGGCTACACCTTC	CASSEEPNRMSGYTF
-	TRBV9	TRBJ2-2	-	TGTGCCAGCAGCGCCCAGGGAAACACCGGGGAGCTGTTTTTT	CASSAQGNTGELFF
-	TRBV9	TRBJ1-5	TRBD1	TGTGCCCCGCCAATAGGGGGCTTCGATCAGCCCCAGCATTTT	CAPPIGGFDQPQHF
few	TRBV4-3	TRBJ1-1	-	TGCGCCAGCAGCCAACGGTCCATTCTGAACACTGAAGCTTTCTTT	CASSQRSILNTEAFF
few	TRBV5-4	TRBJ2-6	-	TGTGCCAGCAGCTTGGACCTCTCTGGGGCCAACGTCCTGACTTTC	CASSLDLSGANVLTF
-	TRBV9	TRBJ2-1	TRBD1	TGTGCCAGCAGTTATACAGGGGGCTCCTACAATGAGCAGTTCTTC	CASSYTGGSYNEQFF
-	TRBV6-5	TRBJ1-2	TRBD1	TGTGCCAGCAGCTACGGAGCCCTCGGGACAGGGGGCTACACCTTC	CASSYGALGTGGYTF
-	TRBV6-5	TRBJ1-3	-	TGTGCCAGCAGACCAGATAACCGGGACTTAAACACCATATATTTT	CASRPDNRDLNTIYF
-	TRBV6-1	TRBJ2-1	-	TGTGCCAGCAGTGAACGAGAGGGGGGACTCAATGAGCAGTTCTTC	CASSEREGGLNEQFF
once	TRBV4-2	TRBJ2-3	-	TGTGCCAGCAGCCAAAACCTAGATGCCACAGATACGCAGTATTTT	CASSQNLDATDTQYF
-	TRBV4-3	TRBJ1-3	-	TGCGCCAGCAGCCAAGAAGGGCGGACTGGAAACACCATATATTTT	CASSQEGRTGNTIYF
-	TRBV7-2	TRBJ1-1	TRBD1	TGTGCCAGCAGCTTAGCGGGACAGCTAGCGAACACTGAAGCTTTCTTT	CASSLAGQLANTEAFF
-	TRBV7-9	TRBJ1-4	-	TGTGCCAGCAGCTTCGGTAGGGCTAATGAAAAACTGTTTTTT	CASSFGRANEKLFF
few	TRBV6-5	TRBJ2-1	-	TGTGCCAGCAGTTACTCCGGGACTCTTGGCAATGAGCAGTTCTTC	CASSYSGTLGNEQFF
-	TRBV11-2	TRBJ1-1	-	TGTGCCAGAGAGGACAAGGCCCTTTTTGGTGAAGCTTTCTTT	CAREDKALFGEAFF
once	TRBV18	TRBJ2-1	TRBD2	TGTGCCAGCTCACTCCTACGCGGGGGAGTCTACAATGAGCAGTTCTTC	CASSLLRGGVYNEQFF
-	TRBV29-1	TRBJ1-1	-	TGCAGCGCCAGAAACACTGAAGCTTTCTTT	CSARNTEAFF
-	TRBV13	TRBJ2-3	-	TGTGCCAGCAGCCCTCAGCTGTTCCAGGGCCTGAATACGCAGTATTTT	CASSPQLFQGLNTQYF
-	TRBV5-4	TRBJ1-5	-	TGTGCCAGCAGCTTGGGGGGCAGGGTAAATCAGCCCCAGCATTTT	CASSLGGRVNQPQHF
-	TRBV28	TRBJ2-5	TRBD2	TGTGCCTGCGTAAGCGGGGGGGTGGGGACCCAGTACTTC	CACVSGGVGTQYF
-	TRBV6-1	TRBJ1-2	-	TGTGCCAGCAGTGATTTAGGGATCTATGGCTACACCTTC	CASSDLGIYGYTF
-	TRBV19	TRBJ2-3	-	TGTGCCAGTAGTTATCTGAGCACAGATACGCAGTATTTT	CASSYLSTDTQYF
-	TRBV19	TRBJ2-3	TRBD1	TGTGCCAGTAGTGCCGACAGGGAAGATACGCAGTATTTT	CASSADREDTQYF
-	TRBV2	TRBJ2-2	TRBD1	TGTGCCAGCATGAGGGACAGCATCACCGGGGAGCTGTTTTTT	CASMRDSITGELFF
-	TRBV11-2	TRBJ2-3	-	TGTGCCAGCAGCTTCACGGGACAAGACACAGATACGCAGTATTTT	CASSFTGQDTDTQYF
many	TRBV19	TRBJ1-5	-	TGTGCCAGTAGTATAGGGGGGAACAATCAGCCCCAGCATTTT	CASSIGGNNQPQHF